This T cell receptor (beta chain) was captured in a study of CXCR3-negative and CXCR3-positive naive CD8 T cells. Turning to the study itself: Sequencing brought in approximately 140 million TRB reads altogether, and each library got about 1.5 +/- 0.3 million.

General study points: Across naive subsets, surface CD5 expression was comparable, and TCR strength was inferred from properties of the TRB CDR3. Both naive subsets had comparably high diversity; memory CD8+ cells much lower.

Naive CD8+ T cells showed a CD45RO-CCR7+CD27+CD95- phenotype. UMI-labeled 5' RACE TRB cDNA libraries were prepared from the cells. Reanalyzing the 5' RACE reads, TCRdb keeps one entry per CDR3 protein, without DNA. The sample data list tens of thousands of distinct CDR3 sequences. As to this clonotype: Its target is unknown.

Sequencing was done on a sample of naive CXCR3- CD8+ T cells from blood. As to subset: CD45RO-CCR7+CD27+CD95- naive CD8+ T cells lacking CXCR3 (TNR3-). The TCR comes from a human donor in good health. Some clones in this sample may be carry-over from other donors' samples.

This CDR3 reads CASSLAGETNTGELFF. This chain uses TRBV7-9 with TRBJ2-2; without DNA, the TCRdb call of TRBD2 cannot be checked. The CDR3 is 16 amino acids. The germline V gene has CDR1 SEHNR and CDR2 FQNEAQ (reference sequence).